One and the same sample provided the 27 T cell receptor beta chains below, sequenced in a study of cytomegalovirus exposure and HLA in healthy donors (dated by TCRdb to the late 2010s). Preparation of the library involved the immunoSEQ multiplex PCR assay. For the multiplex PCR, a mixture combining 60 forward primers for TCR Vbeta segments and 13 reverse primers for TCR Jbeta segments was used. TCRdb carries this immuneACCESS record with in-frame sequences only. Its versions omit some clonotypes, under half of them owing to an unresolved V gene in the studies checked, with the rest unexplained. This sample's table lists about 75,000 clones. About 2.9% of the sample lies in the top ten. The sample consisted of PBMCs. The receptors were gathered from a man aged 35 to 55 in good health and CMV-seronegative.

CDR3 protein: CASSLSSPSGGYEQYF. For the CDR3, the DNA is TGTGCCAGCAGCCTCTCGTCGCCTAGCGGGGGCTACGAGCAGTACTTC. The chain recombines TRBV7-2 with TRBJ2-7; 10 bases are a match to TRBD2. J was trimmed by 3 bases and V by 5 bases; bases with no gene match: 10. Per germline, CDR1 SGHTA and CDR2 FQGNSA. This CDR3 is built from 16 residues.

The V gene is TRBV4-1, the J gene TRBJ1-1, with D possibly being TRBD1 (6 bases). CDR3 size: 13 residues. The V and J ends lost 5 bases and 4 bases respectively, with 11 bases between them. The germline V gene encodes CDR1 MGHRA and CDR2 YSYEKL. The CDR3 nucleotides read TGCGCCAGCAGCGACCACAGGGCCACTGAAGCTTTCTTT. It codes for CASSDHRATEAFF.

With regard to this clone: The sample has other DNA sequences that encode this CDR3 too. The chain has TRBV18 and TRBJ1-5, with TRBD1 identical over 11 bases. V lost 2 bases and J lost 5; bases outside the gene matches: 2. The CDR3 contains 15 residues. Germline V CDR1 and CDR2: KGHSH, LQKENI. CDR3 residues: CASSPGQGADQPQHF. The CDR3 DNA follows: TGTGCCAGCTCACCAGGACAGGGGGCGGATCAGCCCCAGCATTTT.

V and J are TRBV7-2 and TRBJ2-2; D is unclear. Per the germline V gene, CDR1 is SGHTA and CDR2 is FQGNSA. The CDR3 sequence is 15 residues long. V was clipped by 0 bases and J by 4 bases, with 9 bases between them. CDR3 loop: CASSLARLSTGELFF. The CDR3 nucleotides are TGTGCCAGCAGCTTAGCGCGGCTATCCACCGGGGAGCTGTTTTTT.

V usage is TRBV27 and J usage is TRBJ1-6, with TRBD1 matching 7 bases. Germline V CDR1 and CDR2: MNHEY, SMNVEV (reference sequence). The CDR3 runs to 16 residues. V lost 5 bases to trimming and J lost 0 bases; unmatched junction nucleotides: 4. CDR3 nucleotides: TGTGCCAGCAGTCCCCGGGACAGCTCCTATAATTCACCCCTCCACTTT. Translating it yields CASSPRDSSYNSPLHF.

The gene calls are TRBV5-1 and TRBJ1-3; possible D gene TRBD1, 5 bases. Trimming took off 2 bases at V and 4 bases at J, with 10 bases between the two ends. This CDR3 has 14 amino acids. The germline V gene has CDR1 SGHRS and CDR2 YFSETQ. CDR3 residues: CASSFQGPGNTIYF. In DNA, the CDR3 is TGCGCCAGCAGCTTCCAGGGCCCGGGAAACACCATATATTTT.

The chain has TRBV19 and TRBJ1-1; D is uncertain. Trimming left V 1 base short and J 1 base short, with 4 bases between. CDR1 and CDR2 from the germline V gene are LNHDA and SQIVND (reference sequence). The CDR3 runs 13 residues. The CDR3 nucleotides read TGTGCCAGTAGTATAGCCCGGAACACTGAAGCTTTCTTT. It codes for CASSIARNTEAFF. The whole variable domain, filled in from reference TRBV19 and TRBJ1-1, reads DGGITQSPKYLFRKEGQNVTLSCEQNLNHDAMYWYRQDPGQGLRLIYYSQIVNDFQKGDIAEGYSVSREKKESFPLTVTSAQKNPTAFYLCASSIARNTEAFFGQGTRLTVV.

Note on this clone: At one of its ends the junction is not consistent with the germline gene, which may arise from a read error. The CDR3 bases are TGCGCCAGCACCTTGGGGAGAGGAGCGGGGGGCCTACAAGAGACCCAGTACTTC. Protein: CASTLGRGAGGLQETQYF. The V call is TRBV5-1, the J call TRBJ2-5; TRBD2 matches 9 bases. The CDR3 consists of 18 residues. CDR1 SGHRS and CDR2 YFSETQ come from the germline V gene.

The chain couples TRBV10-3 to TRBJ1-2; TRBD1 is a possible D gene (6 bases). Germline V gene lookup returns CDR1 ENHRY and CDR2 SYGVKD. The CDR3 loop spans 16 amino acids. Trimming removed 4 bases at V and 2 bases at J, with 17 bases between. The CDR3 here is CAISGGGLGINYGYTF. The DNA of the CDR3 is TGTGCCATCAGTGGGGGGGGGCTAGGGATCAACTATGGCTACACCTTC.

This sequence joins TRBV5-4 and TRBJ2-3, with D unclear. The length of the CDR3 is 16 residues. Germline-derived CDR1 and CDR2 are SGHNT and YYREEE (reference sequence). Trimming took off 4 bases at V and 2 bases at J, with 17 bases between the two ends. In nucleotides, the CDR3 is TGTGCCAGCAGCCTGGGGTTCCGCAGATCCACAGATACGCAGTATTTT. Encoded protein: CASSLGFRRSTDTQYF.

Turning to this clone: Other nucleotide sequences from this sample produce the same CDR3. The CDR3 bases are TGTGCCAGCAGTGAACTAGCGGGGGGGCCCCAGGAGACCCAGTACTTC. Protein product: CASSELAGGPQETQYF. The chain carries TRBV6-1 and TRBJ2-5, with TRBD2 matching over 12 bases. Trimming removed 2 bases from V and 5 bases from J; junction bases left unmatched: 6. CDR3 length equals 16 residues. CDR1 and CDR2 from the germline V gene are MNHNS and SASEGT.

The chain couples TRBV5-6 to TRBJ2-2; 11 bases align to TRBD1. J lost 7 bases, V lost 3 bases, and 2 bases had no gene match. The germline V gene encodes CDR1 SGHDT and CDR2 YYEEEE. The CDR3 loop spans 14 amino acids. The CDR3, as DNA: TGTGCCAGCAGCTGGACAGGGGGCCACGGGGAGCTGTTTTTT. It specifies CASSWTGGHGELFF. The full variable domain, with the rest looked up from reference TRBV5-6 and TRBJ2-2, is DAGVTQSPTHLIKTRGQQVTLRCSPKSGHDTVSWYQQALGQGPQFIFQYYEEEERQRGNFPDRFSGHQFPNYSSELNVNALLLGDSALYLCASSWTGGHGELFFGEGSRLTVL.

The rearrangement joins TRBV5-1 to TRBJ1-1; 7 bases fit TRBD1. Germline V gives CDR1 SGHRS, CDR2 YFSETQ. J gave up 4 bases and V 5 bases, and 8 bases lay outside the gene matches. The CDR3 is 14 amino acids. In nucleotides, the CDR3 is TGCGCCAGCAGATCCCAAACAGGGGCCACTGAAGCTTTCTTT. Protein: CASRSQTGATEAFF.

The CDR3 loop reads CASKRSGSSTDTQYF. The CDR3 nucleotides read TGTGCCAGCAAAAGAAGCGGATCTAGCACAGATACGCAGTATTTT. This chain links TRBV9 with TRBJ2-3, with a weak D call TRBD2 (5 bases). Trimming pared 6 bases from V and 0 bases from J, leaving 14 bases between. Germline V CDR1 and CDR2: SGDLS, YYNGEE. The CDR3 sequence is 15 residues long.

The rearrangement joins TRBV19 to TRBJ2-7; D is undetermined. This CDR3 contains 10 residues. The germline gives CDR1 LNHDA, CDR2 SQIVND (reference sequence). The CDR3: CVPSQDEQYF. CDR3 nucleotides: TGTGTCCCCAGTCAGGACGAGCAGTACTTC.

The V and J genes are TRBV9 and TRBJ2-1; D may be TRBD2 (5 bases). Germline values: CDR1 SGDLS, CDR2 YYNGEE. The CDR3 totals 15 residues. V lost 0 bases to trimming and J lost 0 bases, with 7 bases between them. CDR3 nucleotides: TGTGCCAGCAGCGTAGGACTAAGCTCCTACAATGAGCAGTTCTTC. Residues: CASSVGLSSYNEQFF.

J is TRBJ1-2 and V is TRBV23-1; D possibly corresponds to TRBD1 (5 bases). TRBV23-1 is placed among ORFs of uncertain function. This CDR3 contains 18 residues. The ends were cut back, 4 bases at V and 5 bases at J, with 26 bases in the middle. The CDR3, as DNA: TGCGCCAGCAGTCCCAACAAGGCGAGGGGAGGACGAAGGTATGGCTACACCTTC. Residues: CASSPNKARGGRRYGYTF.

The chain has TRBV6-1 and TRBJ2-7; D is uncertain. Looked up from germline, CDR1 is MNHNS and CDR2 is SASEGT. Trimming cost V 2 bases and J 5 bases, with 10 bases left between them. The CDR3 contains 13 residues. The CDR3 protein is CASSESEYDEQYF. The CDR3 DNA is TGTGCCAGCAGTGAATCCGAGTACGACGAGCAGTACTTC.

The J gene is TRBJ2-7, the V gene TRBV5-1; the D gene is possibly TRBD1 (6 bases). Germline assignment: CDR1 SGHRS and CDR2 YFSETQ. V was clipped by 1 base and J by 2 bases, with 10 bases between them. This CDR3 region has 14 residues. The CDR3: CASSLRQGPYEQYF. The CDR3 DNA reads as TGCGCCAGCAGCTTGCGTCAGGGGCCCTACGAGCAGTACTTC.

This chain uses TRBV19 with TRBJ1-4; D is unclear. Germline CDR1 is LNHDA and CDR2 is SQIVND (reference sequence). V was cut by 8 bases and J by 12 bases, with 22 bases left in between. The CDR3 is 14 amino acids. The CDR3 region is CASLRRVNERELFF. DNA of the CDR3: TGTGCCAGTCTCAGACGGGTTAATGAAAGAGAACTGTTTTTT.

The rearrangement links TRBV5-6 to TRBJ2-1; D might be TRBD1 (5 bases). V lost 3 bases to trimming and J lost 8 bases, with 12 bases between them. Germline loops: CDR1 SGHDT, CDR2 YYEEEE. The CDR3 loop spans 13 amino acids. CDR3 DNA sequence: TGTGCCAGCAGCTGGGGCCCATCGGATGAGCAGTTCTTC. Protein product: CASSWGPSDEQFF. The full variable domain, completed using reference TRBV5-6 and TRBJ2-1, is DAGVTQSPTHLIKTRGQQVTLRCSPKSGHDTVSWYQQALGQGPQFIFQYYEEEERQRGNFPDRFSGHQFPNYSSELNVNALLLGDSALYLCASSWGPSDEQFFGPGTRLTVL.

CDR3 coding DNA: TGTGCCAGCAGCGGGTCCGGGACTAGCGGGGATGTGGGGTACAATGAGCAGTTCTTC. Translated: CASSGSGTSGDVGYNEQFF. V usage is TRBV28 and J usage is TRBJ2-1; TRBD2 matches at 13 bases. V dropped 6 bases and J dropped 4; count of bases not matched to a gene: 15. CDR3 length equals 19 residues. CDR1 MDHEN and CDR2 SYDVKM come from the germline V gene.

V is TRBV7-2 and J is TRBJ2-3; D gene ambiguous. Trimming took 4 bases from V and 2 from J, leaving 4 bases between them. CDR3 length: 12 residues. Germline CDR1 is SGHTA and CDR2 is FQGNSA. In DNA, the CDR3 is TGTGCCAGCAGCTCCAACACAGATACGCAGTATTTT. Encoded protein: CASSSNTDTQYF.

V and J are TRBV18 and TRBJ2-7; TRBD2 aligns across 7 bases. After removal of 2 bases from V and 0 bases from J, the junction contained 7 bases not matched to a gene. This CDR3 is built from 16 residues. Germline V gives CDR1 KGHSH, CDR2 LQKENI. This CDR3 reads CASSPGVGGGSYEQYF. CDR3 in DNA: TGTGCCAGCTCACCAGGGGTTGGCGGGGGCTCCTACGAGCAGTACTTC.

The rearrangement uses TRBV9 and TRBJ1-1; D perhaps matches TRBD1 (5 bases). The CDR3 spans 14 residues. V lost 0 bases, J lost 1 base, and 7 bases lay in between. The germline gives CDR1 SGDLS, CDR2 YYNGEE. CDR3 nucleotide sequence: TGTGCCAGCAGCGTAGCTGGACAGAACACTGAAGCTTTCTTT. Translation gives CASSVAGQNTEAFF.

The chain recombines TRBV18 with TRBJ2-6; 7 nucleotides align to TRBD1. J gave up 2 bases and V 6 bases, and 4 bases lay outside the gene matches. Germline CDR1 is KGHSH and CDR2 is LQKENI. The CDR3 contains 15 residues. The CDR3 protein is CASSYDRAGANVLTF. The CDR3 nucleotides read TGTGCCAGCTCGTACGACAGGGCTGGGGCCAACGTCCTGACTTTC.

The V gene is TRBV5-1, the J gene TRBJ2-6, with a possible D match to TRBD2 (6 bases). Germline-derived CDR1 and CDR2 are SGHRS and YFSETQ. The CDR3 is 17 residues long. Trimming stripped 0 bases from V and 1 base from J, with 11 bases between. In nucleotides, the CDR3 is TGCGCCAGCAGCTTGGAGGGACTGAGATCTGGGGCCAACGTCCTGACTTTC. This codes for CASSLEGLRSGANVLTF.